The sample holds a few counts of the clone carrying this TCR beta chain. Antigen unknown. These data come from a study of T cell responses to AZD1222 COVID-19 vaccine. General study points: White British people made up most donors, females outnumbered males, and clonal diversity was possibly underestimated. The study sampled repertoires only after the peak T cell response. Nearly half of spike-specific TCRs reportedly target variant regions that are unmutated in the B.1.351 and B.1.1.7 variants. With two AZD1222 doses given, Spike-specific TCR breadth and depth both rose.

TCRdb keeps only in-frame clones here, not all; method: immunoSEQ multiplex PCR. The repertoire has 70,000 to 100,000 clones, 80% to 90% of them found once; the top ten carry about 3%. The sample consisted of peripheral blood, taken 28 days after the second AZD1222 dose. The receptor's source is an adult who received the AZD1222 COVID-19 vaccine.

DNA of the CDR3: TGTGCCAGCAGCCAGCTTGCAGCGGGAGCACAAGAGACCCAGTACTTC. It is translated as CASSQLAAGAQETQYF. V gene TRBV4-2 combines with J gene TRBJ2-5; 8 bases match TRBD2. Unmatched junction bases numbered 8, after V lost 3 bases and J lost 2 bases. CDR3 length: 16 amino acids. Germline lookup yields CDR1 LGHNA and CDR2 YNFKEQ.